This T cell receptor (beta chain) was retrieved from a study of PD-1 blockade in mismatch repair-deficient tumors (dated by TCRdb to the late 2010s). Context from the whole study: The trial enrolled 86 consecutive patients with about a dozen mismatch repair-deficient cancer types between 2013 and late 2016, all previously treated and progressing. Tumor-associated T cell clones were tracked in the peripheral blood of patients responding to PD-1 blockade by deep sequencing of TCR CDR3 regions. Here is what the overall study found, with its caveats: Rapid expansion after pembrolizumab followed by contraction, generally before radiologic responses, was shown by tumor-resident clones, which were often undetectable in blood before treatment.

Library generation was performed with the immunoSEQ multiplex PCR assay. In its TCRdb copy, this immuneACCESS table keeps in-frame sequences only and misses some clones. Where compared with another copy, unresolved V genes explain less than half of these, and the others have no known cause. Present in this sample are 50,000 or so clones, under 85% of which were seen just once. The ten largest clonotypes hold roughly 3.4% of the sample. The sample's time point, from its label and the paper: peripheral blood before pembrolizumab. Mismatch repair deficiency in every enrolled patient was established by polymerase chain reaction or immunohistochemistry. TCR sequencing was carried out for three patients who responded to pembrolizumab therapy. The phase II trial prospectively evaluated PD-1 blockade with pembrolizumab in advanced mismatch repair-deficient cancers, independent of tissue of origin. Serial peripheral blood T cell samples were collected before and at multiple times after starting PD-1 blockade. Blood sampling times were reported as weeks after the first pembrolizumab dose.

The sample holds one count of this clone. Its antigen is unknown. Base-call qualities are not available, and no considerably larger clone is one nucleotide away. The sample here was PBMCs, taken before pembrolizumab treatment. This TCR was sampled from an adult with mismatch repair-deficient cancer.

The nucleotide sequence reads TGTGCCAGCAGTTTCGGGATGGGATACACAGATACGCAGTATTTT. This sequence encodes CASSFGMGYTDTQYF. The chain was built from TRBV6-5 and TRBJ2-3, with TRBD2 tentatively as D gene (5 bases match). A distance of 13 bases separates the germline ends of V and J, which lose 4 bases and 2 bases respectively. Per the germline V gene, MNHEY is the CDR1 and SVGAGI is the CDR2. Counted from cysteine to phenylalanine, this CDR3 has 15 amino acids. This entry keeps only the CDR3 DNA: 45 bases, framed from base 1.